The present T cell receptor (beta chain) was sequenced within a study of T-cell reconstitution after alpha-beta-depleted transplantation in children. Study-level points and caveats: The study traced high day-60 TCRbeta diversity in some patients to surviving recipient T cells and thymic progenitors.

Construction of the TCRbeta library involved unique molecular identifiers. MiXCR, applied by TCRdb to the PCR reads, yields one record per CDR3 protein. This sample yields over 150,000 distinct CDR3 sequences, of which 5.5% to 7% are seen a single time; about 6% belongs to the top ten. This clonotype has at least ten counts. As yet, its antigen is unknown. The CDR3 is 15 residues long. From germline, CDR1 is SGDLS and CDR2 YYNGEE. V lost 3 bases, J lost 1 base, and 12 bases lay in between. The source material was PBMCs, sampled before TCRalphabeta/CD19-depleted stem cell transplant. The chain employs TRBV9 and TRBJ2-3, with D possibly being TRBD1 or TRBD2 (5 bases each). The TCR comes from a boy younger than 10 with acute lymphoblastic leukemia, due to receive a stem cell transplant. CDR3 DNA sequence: TGTGCCAGCAGCGCTCCGGGGCGAGGCACAGATACGCAGTATTTT. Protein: CASSAPGRGTDTQYF.